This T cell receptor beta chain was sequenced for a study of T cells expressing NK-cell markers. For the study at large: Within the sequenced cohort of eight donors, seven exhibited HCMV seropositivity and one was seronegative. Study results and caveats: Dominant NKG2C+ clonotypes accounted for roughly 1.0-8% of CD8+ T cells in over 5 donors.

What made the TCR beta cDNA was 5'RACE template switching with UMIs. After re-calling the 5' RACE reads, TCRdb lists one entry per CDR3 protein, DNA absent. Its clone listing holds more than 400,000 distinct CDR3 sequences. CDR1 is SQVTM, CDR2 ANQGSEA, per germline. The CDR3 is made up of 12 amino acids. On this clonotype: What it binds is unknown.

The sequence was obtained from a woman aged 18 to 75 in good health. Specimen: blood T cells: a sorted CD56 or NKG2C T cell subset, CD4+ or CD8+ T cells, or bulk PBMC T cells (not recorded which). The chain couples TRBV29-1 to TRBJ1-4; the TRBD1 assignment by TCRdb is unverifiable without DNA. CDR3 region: CSVDQGAEKLFF.